The table lists the clone carrying this T cell receptor beta chain with a few counts. This entry belongs to a study of blood T cell repertoires in COVID-19. At the level of the study: Spain, Italy and the United States supplied samples that represented acute and convalescent COVID-19. PBMCs, B-cell-depleted T cells, or T cells were the source of the cDNA or gDNA that made up the material.

Source study methods: Estimation of nucleated cell counts was performed using reference gene primer amplification. Measured with immunoSEQ multiplex PCR; TCRdb has only the in-frame clones, and not every one. V, J and clone size reflect that table, while D and trimming were determined from the DNA. The sample comprises fewer than 200,000 clones, around 80% of which are singletons, and roughly 6.8% rests with the top ten. With 3 bases removed from V and 4 bases from J, the gap between germline ends came to 16 bases. CDR3 length: 15 amino acids. Germline CDR1 SGHRS, CDR2 YFSETQ. What was sequenced was peripheral blood. The V call is TRBV5-1, the J call TRBJ1-1, with D possibly matching TRBD1 (5 bases). The sequence was obtained from a human donor in a cohort sampled during active COVID-19. Written as DNA, the CDR3 is TGCGCCAGCAGCTCGACCTTCTCGGGGGGCACTGAAGCTTTCTTT. It yields the protein CASSSTFSGGTEAFF.